This T cell receptor (beta chain) was captured in a study of long-term antiretroviral therapy in people with HIV. The study's findings and limits: Specimens of blood were obtained during about 2003 to 2017, possibly under older ART regimens.

This clone occurred a few times. Antigen specificity is unknown. The trim removed 1 base at V and 5 bases at J, leaving 8 bases unmatched. The V gene's germline CDR1 is LGHNA and CDR2 YSLEER. The CDR3 is made up of 15 amino acids. Assay version v3.0 of immunoSEQ was used, and it was run at survey level. Sequencing used immunoSEQ multiplex PCR; TCRdb keeps in-frame clones, though not all of them. Of about 29,000 clones listed, 78% are singletons. The receptor comes from a man aged 18 to 29 with HIV. This chain joins TRBV4-3 and TRBJ2-7; 7 bases line up with TRBD1. This sample comprised unsorted PBMCs, obtained 1.5 years before starting antiretroviral therapy. CDR3 amino acids: CASSQASAGGNEQYF. For the CDR3, the DNA is TGCGCCAGCAGCCAAGCATCCGCAGGGGGAAACGAGCAGTACTTC.